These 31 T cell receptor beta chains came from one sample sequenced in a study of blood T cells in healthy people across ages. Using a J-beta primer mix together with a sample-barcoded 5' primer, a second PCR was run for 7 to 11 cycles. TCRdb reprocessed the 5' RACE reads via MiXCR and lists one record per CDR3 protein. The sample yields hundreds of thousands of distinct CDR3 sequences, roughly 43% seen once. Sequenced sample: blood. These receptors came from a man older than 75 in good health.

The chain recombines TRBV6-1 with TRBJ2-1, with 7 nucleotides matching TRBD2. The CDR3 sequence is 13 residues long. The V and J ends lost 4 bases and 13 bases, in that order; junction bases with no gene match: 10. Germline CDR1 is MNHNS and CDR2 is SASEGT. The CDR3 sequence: CASSGSSGETQFF. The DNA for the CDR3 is TGTGCCAGCAGTGGTTCTAGCGGAGAGACCCAGTTCTTC.

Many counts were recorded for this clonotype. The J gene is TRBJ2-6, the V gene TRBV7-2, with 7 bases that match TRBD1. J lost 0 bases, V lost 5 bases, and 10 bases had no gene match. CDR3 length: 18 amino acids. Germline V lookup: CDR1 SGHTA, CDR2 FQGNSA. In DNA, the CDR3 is TGTGCCAGCAGCCTAGTGGGACAGTTCCCCTCTGGGGCCAACGTCCTGACTTTC. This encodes CASSLVGQFPSGANVLTF.

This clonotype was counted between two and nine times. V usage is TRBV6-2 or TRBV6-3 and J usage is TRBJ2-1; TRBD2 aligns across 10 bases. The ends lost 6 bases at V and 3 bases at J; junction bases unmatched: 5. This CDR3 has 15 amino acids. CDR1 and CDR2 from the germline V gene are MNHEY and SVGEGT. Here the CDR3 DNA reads TGTGCCAGCAGGGAAAGCGGGGGGGACTACAATGAGCAGTTCTTC. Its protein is CASRESGGDYNEQFF.

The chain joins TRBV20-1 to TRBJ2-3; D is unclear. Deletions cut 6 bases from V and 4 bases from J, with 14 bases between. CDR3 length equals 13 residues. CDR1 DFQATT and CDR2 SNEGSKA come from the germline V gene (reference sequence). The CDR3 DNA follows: TGCAGTGCCCGGCGGATTTCCGCAGATACGCAGTATTTT. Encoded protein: CSARRISADTQYF.

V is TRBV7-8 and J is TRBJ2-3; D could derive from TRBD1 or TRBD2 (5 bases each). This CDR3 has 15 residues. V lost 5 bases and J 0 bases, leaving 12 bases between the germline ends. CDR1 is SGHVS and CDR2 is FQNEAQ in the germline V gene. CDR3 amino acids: CASSSRDGSTDTQYF. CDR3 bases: TGTGCCAGCAGCAGCCGGGACGGAAGCACAGATACGCAGTATTTT.

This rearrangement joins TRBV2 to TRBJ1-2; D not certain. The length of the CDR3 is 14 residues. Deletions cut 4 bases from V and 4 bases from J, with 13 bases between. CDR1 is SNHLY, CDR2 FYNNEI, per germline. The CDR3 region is CASSVSELPYGYTF. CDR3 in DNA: TGTGCCAGCAGTGTATCGGAACTACCCTATGGCTACACCTTC.

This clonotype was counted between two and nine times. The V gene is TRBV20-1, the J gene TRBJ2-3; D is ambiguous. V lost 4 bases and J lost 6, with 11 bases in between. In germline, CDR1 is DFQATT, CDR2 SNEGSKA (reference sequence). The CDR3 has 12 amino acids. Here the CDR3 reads CSAIRPRDTQYF. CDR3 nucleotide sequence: TGCAGTGCTATACGGCCCAGGGATACGCAGTATTTT.

The CDR3 reads CASSSGSLREQFF. The CDR3 nucleotides are TGTGCCAGCAGCTCCGGGTCACTACGGGAGCAGTTCTTC. The V and J genes are TRBV7-8 and TRBJ2-1; D is undetermined. Germline V gene data show CDR1 as SGHVS and CDR2 as FQNEAQ. V was clipped by 4 bases and J by 10 bases, with 14 bases between them. The CDR3 spans 13 residues.

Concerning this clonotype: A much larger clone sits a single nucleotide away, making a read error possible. The chain's CDR3 is CASSSNTGFGTDTQYF. The CDR3 bases are TGTGCCAGCAGCTCTAACACAGGGTTTGGTACAGATACGCAGTATTTT. The J gene is TRBJ2-3, the V gene TRBV7-2; a weak D match, TRBD1 (6 bases). V dropped 4 bases and J dropped 3 bases, with 17 bases sitting between them. Germline V gene data show CDR1 as SGHTA and CDR2 as FQGNSA. CDR3 length equals 16 residues.

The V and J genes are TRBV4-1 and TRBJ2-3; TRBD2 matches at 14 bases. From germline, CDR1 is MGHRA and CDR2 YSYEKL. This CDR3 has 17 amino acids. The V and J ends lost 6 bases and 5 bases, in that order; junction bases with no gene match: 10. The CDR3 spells CASRPRLAGGLRDTQYF. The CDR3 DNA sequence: TGCGCCAGCAGACCCCGACTAGCGGGAGGGCTCAGAGATACGCAGTATTTT.

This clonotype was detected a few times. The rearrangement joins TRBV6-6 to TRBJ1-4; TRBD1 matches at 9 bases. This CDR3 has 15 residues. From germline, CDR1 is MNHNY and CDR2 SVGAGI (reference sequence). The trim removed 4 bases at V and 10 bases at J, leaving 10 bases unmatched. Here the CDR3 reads CASSSGTGMVGKLFF. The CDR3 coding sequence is TGTGCCAGCAGTTCAGGGACAGGGATGGTTGGAAAACTGTTTTTT.

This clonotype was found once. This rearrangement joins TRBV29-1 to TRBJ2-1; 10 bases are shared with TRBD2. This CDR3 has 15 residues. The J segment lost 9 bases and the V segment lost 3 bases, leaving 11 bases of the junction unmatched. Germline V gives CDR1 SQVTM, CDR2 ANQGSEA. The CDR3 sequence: CSVDEREGPSGEQFF. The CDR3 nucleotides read TGCAGCGTTGATGAGCGGGAGGGCCCCTCGGGTGAGCAGTTCTTC.

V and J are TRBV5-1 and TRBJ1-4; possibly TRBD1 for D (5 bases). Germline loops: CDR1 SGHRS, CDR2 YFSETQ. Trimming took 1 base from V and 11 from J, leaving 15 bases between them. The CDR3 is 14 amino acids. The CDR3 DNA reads TGCGCCAGCAGCTTGCAAAGGGGACGTGAGAAACTGTTTTTT. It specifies CASSLQRGREKLFF.

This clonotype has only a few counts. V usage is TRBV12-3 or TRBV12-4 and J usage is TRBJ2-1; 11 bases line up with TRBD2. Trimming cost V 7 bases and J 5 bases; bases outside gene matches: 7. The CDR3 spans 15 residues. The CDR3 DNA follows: TGTGCCAGCACTTCTAGCGGGAGGTATGACAATGAGCAGTTCTTC. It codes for CASTSSGRYDNEQFF.

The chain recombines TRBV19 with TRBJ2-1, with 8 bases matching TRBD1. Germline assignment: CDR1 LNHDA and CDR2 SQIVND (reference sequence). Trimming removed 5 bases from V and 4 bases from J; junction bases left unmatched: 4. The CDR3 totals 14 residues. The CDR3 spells CASSDGQGYNEQFF. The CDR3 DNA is TGTGCCAGTAGTGACGGACAGGGTTACAATGAGCAGTTCTTC.

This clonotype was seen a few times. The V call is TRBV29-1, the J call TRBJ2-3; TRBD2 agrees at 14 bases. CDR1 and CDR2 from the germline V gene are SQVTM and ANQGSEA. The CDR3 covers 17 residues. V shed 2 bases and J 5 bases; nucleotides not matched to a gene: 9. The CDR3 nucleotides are TGCAGCGTTGAACTAAGACTAGCGGGAGGGCCTAAAGATACGCAGTATTTT. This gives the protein CSVELRLAGGPKDTQYF.

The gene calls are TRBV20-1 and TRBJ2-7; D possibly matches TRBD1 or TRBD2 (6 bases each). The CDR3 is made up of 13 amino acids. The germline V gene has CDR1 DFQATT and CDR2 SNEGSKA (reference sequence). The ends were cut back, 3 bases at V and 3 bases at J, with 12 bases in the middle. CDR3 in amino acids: CSASRGLSYEQYF. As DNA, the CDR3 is TGCAGTGCTAGCCGGGGGCTGAGCTACGAGCAGTACTTC.

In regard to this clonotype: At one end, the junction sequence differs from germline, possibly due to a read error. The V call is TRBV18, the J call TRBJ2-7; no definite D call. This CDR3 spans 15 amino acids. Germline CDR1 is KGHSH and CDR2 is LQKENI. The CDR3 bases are TGTGTCAGCTCACCCCCGAGGTCGGGTTTTTACGAGCAGTACTTC. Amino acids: CVSSPPRSGFYEQYF.

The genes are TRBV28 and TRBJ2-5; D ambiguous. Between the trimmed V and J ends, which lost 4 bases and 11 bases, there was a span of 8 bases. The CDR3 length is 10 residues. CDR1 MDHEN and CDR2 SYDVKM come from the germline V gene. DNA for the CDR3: TGTGCCAGCAGTTGGAACAAGCAGTACTTC. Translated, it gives CASSWNKQYF.

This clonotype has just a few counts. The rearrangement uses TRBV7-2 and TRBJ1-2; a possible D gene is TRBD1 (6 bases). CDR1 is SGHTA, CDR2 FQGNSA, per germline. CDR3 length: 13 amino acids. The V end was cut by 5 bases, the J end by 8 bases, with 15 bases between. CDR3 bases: TGTGCCAGCAGCGTCATACAGGGTGACGGCTACACCTTC. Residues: CASSVIQGDGYTF.

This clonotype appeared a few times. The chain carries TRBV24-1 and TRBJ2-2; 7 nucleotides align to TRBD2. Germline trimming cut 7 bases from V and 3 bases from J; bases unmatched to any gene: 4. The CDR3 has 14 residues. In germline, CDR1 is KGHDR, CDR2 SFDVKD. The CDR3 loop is CATRASGYTGELFF. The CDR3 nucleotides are TGTGCCACCAGGGCTAGCGGTTACACCGGGGAGCTGTTTTTT.

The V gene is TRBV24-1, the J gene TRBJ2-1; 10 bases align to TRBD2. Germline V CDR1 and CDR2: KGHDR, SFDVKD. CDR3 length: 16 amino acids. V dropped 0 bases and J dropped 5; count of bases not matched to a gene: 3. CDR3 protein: CATSDLQLAGNNEQFF. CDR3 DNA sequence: TGTGCCACCAGTGATTTGCAACTAGCGGGGAACAATGAGCAGTTCTTC.

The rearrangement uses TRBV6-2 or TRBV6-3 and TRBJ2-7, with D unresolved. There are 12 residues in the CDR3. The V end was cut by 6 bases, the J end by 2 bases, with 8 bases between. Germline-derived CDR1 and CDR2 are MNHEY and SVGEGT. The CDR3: CASSATTYEQYF. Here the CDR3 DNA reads TGTGCCAGCAGCGCGACCACCTACGAGCAGTACTTC.

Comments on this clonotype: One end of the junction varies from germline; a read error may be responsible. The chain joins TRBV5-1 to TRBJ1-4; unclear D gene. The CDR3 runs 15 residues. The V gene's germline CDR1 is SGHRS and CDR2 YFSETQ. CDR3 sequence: CASSLRGPTNEKPFF. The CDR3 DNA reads TGCGCCAGCAGCTTGCGTGGTCCGACTAATGAAAAACCGTTTTTT.

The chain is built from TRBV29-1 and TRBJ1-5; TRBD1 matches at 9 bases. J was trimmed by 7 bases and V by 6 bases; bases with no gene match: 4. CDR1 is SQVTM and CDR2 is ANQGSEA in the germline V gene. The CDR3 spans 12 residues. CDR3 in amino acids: CSVQGAGQPQHF. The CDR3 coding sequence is TGCAGCGTACAGGGGGCAGGGCAGCCCCAGCATTTT.

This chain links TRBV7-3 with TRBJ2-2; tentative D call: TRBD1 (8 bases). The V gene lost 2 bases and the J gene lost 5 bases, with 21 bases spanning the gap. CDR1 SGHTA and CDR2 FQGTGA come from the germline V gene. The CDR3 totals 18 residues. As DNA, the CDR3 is TGTGCCAGCAGCTTAGCCCCGCCCACAGGGGGGGGGACCGGGGAGCTGTTTTTT. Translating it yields CASSLAPPTGGGTGELFF.

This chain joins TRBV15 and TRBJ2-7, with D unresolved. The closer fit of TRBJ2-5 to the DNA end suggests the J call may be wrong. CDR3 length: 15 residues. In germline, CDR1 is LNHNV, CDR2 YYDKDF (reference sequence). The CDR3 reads CATSLESIGMETQYF. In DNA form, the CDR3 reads TGTGCCACCAGCCTGGAGTCCATAGGAATGGAGACCCAGTACTTC.

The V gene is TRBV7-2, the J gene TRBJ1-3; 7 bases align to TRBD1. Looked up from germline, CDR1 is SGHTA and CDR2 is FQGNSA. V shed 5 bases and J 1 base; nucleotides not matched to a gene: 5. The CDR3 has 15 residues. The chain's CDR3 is CASSIRTGSGNTIYF. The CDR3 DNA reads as TGTGCCAGCAGCATAAGGACAGGATCTGGAAACACCATATATTTT.

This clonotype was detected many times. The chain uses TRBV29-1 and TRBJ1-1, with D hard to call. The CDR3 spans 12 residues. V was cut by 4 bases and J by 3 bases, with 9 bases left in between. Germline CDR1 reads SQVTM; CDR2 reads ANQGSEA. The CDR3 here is CSVGGTYTEAFF. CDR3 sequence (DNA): TGCAGCGTTGGAGGCACATACACTGAAGCTTTCTTT.

Here the CDR3 reads CASSSDRGFGIEQFF. CDR3 in DNA: TGTGCCAGCAGCTCAGACAGGGGTTTCGGTATTGAGCAGTTCTTC. The V gene is TRBV11-1, the J gene TRBJ2-1; 8 nucleotides line up with TRBD1. There are 15 residues in the CDR3. V shed 4 bases, J shed 9 bases, and the junction held 11 bases outside the gene matches. The germline CDR1 and CDR2 sequences are SGHAT and FQDESV (reference sequence).

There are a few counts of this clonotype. The CDR3, as DNA: TGTGCCAGCAGTCCCCTTTTAGGTCCCGATGGCTACACCTTC. Translated, it gives CASSPLLGPDGYTF. V usage is TRBV27 and J usage is TRBJ1-2; D call uncertain. The V gene's germline CDR1 is MNHEY and CDR2 SMNVEV (reference sequence). CDR3 length: 14 residues. The germline V and J ends were trimmed by 5 bases and 6 bases, with 16 bases remaining between them.